The rows below give T cell receptor beta chains drawn from one sample of a study of blood T cell repertoires in COVID-19. Some clones are missing from TCRdb's copy, which holds only in-frame ones; the method was immunoSEQ multiplex PCR. The sample consists of under 450,000 clones, 81% of them appearing once. Sequenced: peripheral blood. These receptors all come from a human donor with acute or convalescent COVID-19. The donor label of this sample is uncertain. Each CDR3 is given with its conserved first and last residue. Each record gives: V gene, clone size, J gene, CDR3 length, D gene, CDR3 protein, CDR3 DNA. A D gene is named only where the DNA matches it firmly. The size of a clone is reported for some rows only, either as once, few or many, or as a class for expanded clones.

v_gene: TRBV30; abundance: few; j_gene: TRBJ1-2; len: 17; d_gene: TRBD1; CDR3aa: CACPSRRGTGGLYGYTF; CDR3nt: TGTGCCTGTCCCAGCCGCCGGGGGACAGGGGGCCTCTATGGCTACACCTTC
v_gene: TRBV5-1; abundance: NA; j_gene: TRBJ2-3; len: 15; d_gene: TRBD1; CDR3aa: CASSYTDRGPGTQYF; CDR3nt: TGCGCCAGCAGCTACACGGACAGGGGGCCAGGTACGCAGTATTTT
v_gene: TRBV3-1/TRBV3-2; abundance: few; j_gene: TRBJ2-3; len: 16; d_gene: NA; CDR3aa: CASSPPAAGSTDTQYF; CDR3nt: TGTGCCAGCAGTCCACCGGCGGCCGGGAGCACAGATACGCAGTATTTT
v_gene: TRBV5-1; abundance: few; j_gene: TRBJ1-1; len: 13; d_gene: NA; CDR3aa: CASRTQGNTEAFF; CDR3nt: TGCGCCAGCAGGACCCAGGGGAACACTGAAGCTTTCTTT
v_gene: TRBV5-4; abundance: NA; j_gene: TRBJ2-5; len: 14; d_gene: NA; CDR3aa: CASSWDRRGETQYF; CDR3nt: TGTGCCAGCAGCTGGGATCGGAGGGGAGAGACCCAGTACTTC
v_gene: TRBV2; abundance: NA; j_gene: TRBJ2-7; len: 15; d_gene: TRBD2; CDR3aa: CASSYPSGDPREQYF; CDR3nt: TGTGCCAGCAGTTACCCTAGCGGGGACCCACGGGAGCAGTACTTC
v_gene: TRBV29-1; abundance: NA; j_gene: TRBJ1-2; len: 12; d_gene: NA; CDR3aa: CSVEEKALGYTF; CDR3nt: TGCAGCGTTGAAGAAAAAGCCCTTGGCTACACCTTC
v_gene: TRBV2; abundance: many; j_gene: TRBJ2-7; len: 15; d_gene: TRBD1; CDR3aa: CASSVGLGQGSEQYF; CDR3nt: TGTGCCAGCAGTGTGGGGTTGGGACAGGGGTCCGAGCAGTACTTC
v_gene: TRBV18; abundance: NA; j_gene: TRBJ1-3; len: 15; d_gene: NA; CDR3aa: CASSPKTGSGNTIYF; CDR3nt: TGTGCCAGCTCACCAAAGACAGGCTCTGGAAACACCATATATTTT
v_gene: TRBV3-1/TRBV3-2; abundance: NA; j_gene: TRBJ1-6; len: 15; d_gene: TRBD1; CDR3aa: CASSPTGNYNSPLHF; CDR3nt: TGTGCCAGCAGCCCGACAGGGAATTATAATTCACCCCTCCACTTT
v_gene: TRBV29-1; abundance: NA; j_gene: TRBJ2-3; len: 14; d_gene: TRBD2; CDR3aa: CSVVRGGGQDTQYF; CDR3nt: TGCAGCGTTGTTCGGGGGGGCGGACAAGATACGCAGTATTTT
v_gene: TRBV5-6; abundance: NA; j_gene: TRBJ1-1; len: 14; d_gene: NA; CDR3aa: CASSLYSMNTEAFF; CDR3nt: TGTGCCAGCAGCTTGTACAGCATGAACACTGAAGCTTTCTTT
v_gene: TRBV30; abundance: NA; j_gene: TRBJ1-2; len: 12; d_gene: NA; CDR3aa: CAWGWSRYGYTF; CDR3nt: TGTGCCTGGGGTTGGAGCCGCTATGGCTACACCTTC
v_gene: TRBV2; abundance: NA; j_gene: TRBJ2-1; len: 19; d_gene: TRBD2; CDR3aa: CASSSSRTSGRAIGNEQFF; CDR3nt: TGTGCCAGCAGTTCCTCCCGGACTAGCGGGAGGGCCATCGGGAATGAGCAGTTCTTC
v_gene: TRBV11-2; abundance: NA; j_gene: TRBJ2-3; len: 15; d_gene: NA; CDR3aa: CASSLEPVSTDTQYF; CDR3nt: TGTGCCAGCAGCTTAGAGCCAGTTAGCACAGATACGCAGTATTTT
v_gene: TRBV9; abundance: NA; j_gene: TRBJ1-2; len: 15; d_gene: NA; CDR3aa: CASSPRIGGVGGYTF; CDR3nt: TGTGCCAGCAGCCCCCGGATAGGGGGGGTGGGTGGCTACACCTTC
v_gene: TRBV6-5; abundance: NA; j_gene: TRBJ1-2; len: 12; d_gene: NA; CDR3aa: CASSTGTYGYTF; CDR3nt: TGTGCCAGCAGTACAGGGACCTATGGCTACACCTTC
v_gene: TRBV7-8; abundance: NA; j_gene: TRBJ2-5; len: 18; d_gene: TRBD1; CDR3aa: CASSLGPGQRKYQETQYF; CDR3nt: TGTGCCAGCAGCTTAGGCCCGGGACAGAGAAAGTACCAAGAGACCCAGTACTTC
v_gene: TRBV18; abundance: NA; j_gene: TRBJ2-5; len: 15; d_gene: TRBD1; CDR3aa: CASSRDRQGLETQYF; CDR3nt: TGTGCCAGCTCACGAGACAGACAGGGGCTAGAGACCCAGTACTTC
v_gene: TRBV9; abundance: once; j_gene: TRBJ1-4; len: 14; d_gene: NA; CDR3aa: CASSVVATNEKLFF; CDR3nt: TGTGCCAGCAGCGTAGTAGCAACTAATGAAAAACTGTTTTTT
v_gene: TRBV7-9; abundance: NA; j_gene: TRBJ1-2; len: 13; d_gene: NA; CDR3aa: CASSRPGGAGYTF; CDR3nt: TGTGCCAGCAGCCGACCCGGGGGAGCCGGCTACACCTTC
v_gene: TRBV12-3/TRBV12-4; abundance: NA; j_gene: TRBJ1-1; len: 10; d_gene: NA; CDR3aa: CATSGTEAFF; CDR3nt: TGTGCCACCTCGGGGACTGAAGCTTTCTTT
v_gene: TRBV6-6; abundance: few; j_gene: TRBJ1-1; len: 16; d_gene: NA; CDR3aa: CASSYPLGGLQGEAFF; CDR3nt: TGTGCCAGCAGTTACCCCCTTGGAGGGTTGCAGGGTGAAGCTTTCTTT
v_gene: TRBV7-6; abundance: NA; j_gene: TRBJ2-7; len: 15; d_gene: TRBD1; CDR3aa: CASSLGVQGAGEQYF; CDR3nt: TGTGCCAGCAGCTTAGGGGTCCAGGGGGCGGGGGAGCAGTACTTC
v_gene: TRBV6-5; abundance: NA; j_gene: TRBJ1-3; len: 14; d_gene: NA; CDR3aa: CAGSRSGMGNTIYF; CDR3nt: TGTGCCGGCAGCCGATCGGGAATGGGAAACACCATATATTTT
v_gene: TRBV30; abundance: once; j_gene: TRBJ2-2; len: 14; d_gene: NA; CDR3aa: CAWSPWGGAGELFF; CDR3nt: TGTGCCTGGAGTCCCTGGGGGGGCGCAGGGGAGCTGTTTTTT
v_gene: TRBV3-1/TRBV3-2; abundance: NA; j_gene: TRBJ1-1; len: 16; d_gene: NA; CDR3aa: CASSQDVVAESTEAFF; CDR3nt: TGTGCCAGCAGCCAAGATGTGGTTGCGGAAAGCACTGAAGCTTTCTTT
v_gene: TRBV5-1; abundance: once; j_gene: TRBJ1-1; len: 15; d_gene: NA; CDR3aa: CASSPWTGGDTEAFF; CDR3nt: TGCGCCAGCAGCCCATGGACGGGCGGGGACACTGAAGCTTTCTTT
v_gene: TRBV18; abundance: few; j_gene: TRBJ1-5; len: 15; d_gene: NA; CDR3aa: CASSPNREFDQPQHF; CDR3nt: TGTGCCAGCTCACCAAACAGGGAATTCGATCAGCCCCAGCATTTT